This passage covers 27 T cell receptor beta chains from one sample sequenced in a study of graft-versus-host responses after intestinal transplantation. Sequencing was performed with immunoSEQ multiplex PCR; in TCRdb, only in-frame clones are kept and a portion is missing. The data hold over 55,000 clones, with about 80% observed a single time. These receptors have no identified antigens. Source: unstimulated CD4+ T cells sorted from spleen or lymph node cells, taken before transplant. All receptors come from a human donor who was the organ donor for an intestinal transplant.

The chain has TRBV7-3 and TRBJ1-6; D is perhaps TRBD1 (6 bases). This CDR3 comprises 15 residues. From germline, CDR1 is SGHTA and CDR2 FQGTGA. V was shortened by 3 bases and J by 7 bases, with 13 bases between the two germline ends. The CDR3 is CASSFSGGGNSPLHF. The DNA of the CDR3 is TGTGCCAGCAGCTTTTCTGGGGGCGGCAATTCACCCCTCCACTTT. Supplemented by reference TRBV7-3 and TRBJ1-6, the full variable domain reads GAGVSQTPSNKVTEKGKYVELRCDPISGHTALYWYRQSLGQGPEFLIYFQGTGAADDSGLPNDRFFAVRPEGSVSTLKIQRTERGDSAVYLCASSFSGGGNSPLHFGNGTRLTVT.

The V call is TRBV19, the J call TRBJ1-2, with TRBD1 identical over 8 bases. With V trimmed by 6 bases and J by 7 bases, 10 bases remained unmatched. This CDR3 region has 14 residues. Germline-derived CDR1 and CDR2 are LNHDA and SQIVND (reference sequence). The CDR3 here is CASRTQPTGGGYTF. CDR3 DNA sequence: TGTGCCAGTAGAACCCAGCCTACAGGGGGTGGCTACACCTTC.

The sample holds a few counts of this clone. The V gene is TRBV28, the J gene TRBJ2-4; a possible D gene is TRBD1 (7 bases). The CDR3 is made up of 15 amino acids. Germline V gives CDR1 MDHEN, CDR2 SYDVKM. The V gene lost 5 bases and the J gene lost 4 bases, with 15 bases spanning the gap. CDR3 nucleotide sequence: TGTGCCAGCAGTCGAATTGCGGGACAGAAAAACATTCAGTACTTC. Residues: CASSRIAGQKNIQYF.

The V call is TRBV19, the J call TRBJ1-5; perhaps TRBD1 as D (5 bases). The CDR3 extends over 14 amino acids. The V and J ends lost 3 bases and 4 bases respectively, with 10 bases between them. Germline loops: CDR1 LNHDA, CDR2 SQIVND (reference sequence). The CDR3 coding sequence is TGTGCCAGTAGTATTTGGGGCCCGAATCAGCCCCAGCATTTT. Residues: CASSIWGPNQPQHF. Based on the CDR3 plus reference TRBV19 and TRBJ1-5, the full variable domain is DGGITQSPKYLFRKEGQNVTLSCEQNLNHDAMYWYRQDPGQGLRLIYYSQIVNDFQKGDIAEGYSVSREKKESFPLTVTSAQKNPTAFYLCASSIWGPNQPQHFGDGTRLSIL.

The chain recombines TRBV4-3 with TRBJ1-4; TRBD1 agrees at 9 bases. V was pared by 2 bases and J by 10 bases, with 11 bases of the junction left unmatched. CDR1 and CDR2 (germline): LGHNA, YSLEER. The CDR3 is made up of 16 amino acids. This CDR3 reads CASSQRLGQGFGKLFF. CDR3 nucleotides: TGCGCCAGCAGCCAACGACTGGGACAGGGATTTGGAAAACTGTTTTTT.

V and J are TRBV28 and TRBJ1-2; weak D call: TRBD1 (6 bases). CDR1 and CDR2 (germline): MDHEN, SYDVKM. The CDR3 consists of 14 residues. V gave up 6 bases and J gave up 8 bases, with 19 bases separating them. As DNA, the CDR3 is TGTGCCAGCAGCCTCATAGGACAGTCTCGCGGCTACACCTTC. Encoded protein: CASSLIGQSRGYTF.

The rearrangement uses TRBV28 and TRBJ1-5; D is possibly TRBD1 (6 bases). Germline values: CDR1 MDHEN, CDR2 SYDVKM. Trimming cost V 6 bases and J 5 bases, with 17 bases left between them. This CDR3 comprises 15 residues. CDR3 coding DNA: TGTGCCAGCAGGAATGGGGGGGCTACAGATCAGCCCCAGCATTTT. This encodes CASRNGGATDQPQHF.

The V gene is TRBV4-1, the J gene TRBJ2-7, with a tentative D call TRBD2 (5 bases). The CDR3 loop spans 15 amino acids. CDR1 and CDR2 (germline): MGHRA, YSYEKL. V was shortened by 0 bases and J by 1 base, with 10 bases between the two germline ends. The CDR3 DNA sequence: TGCGCCAGCAGCCAAGATTTGAGGGTATCCTACGAGCAGTACGTC. It is translated as CASSQDLRVSYEQYV.

CDR3 nucleotide sequence: TGTGCCAGCAGTGCCCTGGACAGATGGCACATGAACACTGAAGCTTTCTTT. This codes for CASSALDRWHMNTEAFF. The chain employs TRBV6-4 and TRBJ1-1; tentative D call: TRBD1 (6 bases). The CDR3 covers 17 residues. V dropped 4 bases and J dropped 0 bases, with 18 bases sitting between them. Germline lookup yields CDR1 MRHNA and CDR2 SNTAGT.

CDR3 in DNA: TGTGCCAGCAGAACGCATGGGACAGGCTCTGGAAACACCATATATTTT. As protein: CASRTHGTGSGNTIYF. The genes are TRBV27 and TRBJ1-3, with 8 nucleotides matching TRBD1. Unmatched junction bases numbered 7, after V lost 6 bases and J lost 0 bases. CDR1 is MNHEY, CDR2 SMNVEV, per germline (reference sequence). CDR3 length: 16 residues.

The chain is built from TRBV28 and TRBJ1-1; D gene ambiguous. Trimming removed 7 bases from V and 1 base from J, with 4 bases in between. The germline gives CDR1 MDHEN, CDR2 SYDVKM. This CDR3 region has 11 residues. CDR3 nucleotides: TGTGCCAGCATCGGGAACACTGAAGCTTTCTTT. Its protein is CASIGNTEAFF.

CDR3 DNA sequence: TGTGCCAGCAGCTTAGGACTGCGGACAGGGGGTTCCACCTTC. Its translation is CASSLGLRTGGSTF. The chain carries TRBV7-2 and TRBJ1-2; 10 positions match TRBD1. Germline V gene lookup returns CDR1 SGHTA and CDR2 FQGNSA. The trim removed 1 base at V and 13 bases at J, leaving 9 bases unmatched. CDR3 length: 14 residues. The full variable domain, its missing parts supplied by reference TRBV7-2 and TRBJ1-2, is GAGVSQSPSNKVTEKGKDVELRCDPISGHTALYWYRQSLGQGLEFLIYFQGNSAPDKSGLPSDRFSAERTGGSVSTLTIQRTQQEDSAVYLCASSLGLRTGGSTFGSGTRLTVV.

V usage is TRBV11-1 and J usage is TRBJ1-1; the D gene is possibly TRBD1 (6 bases). The length of the CDR3 is 13 residues. Per the germline V gene, CDR1 is SGHAT and CDR2 is FQDESV (reference sequence). V lost 4 bases and J lost 6, with 12 bases in between. This chain's CDR3 is CASSSRQVPEAFF. As DNA, the CDR3 is TGTGCCAGCAGCTCAAGACAGGTCCCTGAAGCTTTCTTT.

This clone was counted a few times. The CDR3: CASSPSAGLNEKLFF. CDR3 nucleotides: TGTGCCAGCTCACCTTCAGCAGGGTTAAATGAAAAACTGTTTTTT. The gene calls are TRBV18 and TRBJ1-4; maybe TRBD1 (5 bases). V was shortened by 3 bases and J by 5 bases, with 13 bases between the two germline ends. Germline CDR1 and CDR2: KGHSH and LQKENI. The CDR3 runs 15 residues.

This clone was detected a few times. The sample contains more than one DNA sequence encoding this CDR3. This chain uses TRBV18 with TRBJ1-3; D call uncertain. Germline V gene data show CDR1 as KGHSH and CDR2 as LQKENI. The CDR3 loop spans 14 amino acids. The V end was cut by 2 bases, the J end by 1 base, with 6 bases between. Here the CDR3 reads CASSPGQSGNTIYF. As DNA, the CDR3 is TGTGCCAGCTCACCAGGGCAGTCTGGAAACACCATATATTTT.

This chain links TRBV5-4 with TRBJ1-1; D is undetermined. CDR1 and CDR2 (germline): SGHNT, YYREEE (reference sequence). This CDR3 spans 14 amino acids. Trimming pared 4 bases from V and 2 bases from J, leaving 12 bases between. Here the CDR3 reads CASSRRQVNTEAFF. CDR3 coding DNA: TGTGCCAGCAGCCGCCGCCAGGTTAACACTGAAGCTTTCTTT.

The chain has TRBV7-6 and TRBJ2-1, with a weak D call TRBD1 (6 bases). V gave up 3 bases and J gave up 5 bases, with 14 bases separating them. Germline loops: CDR1 SGHVS, CDR2 FNYEAQ. The CDR3 runs to 15 residues. The CDR3 DNA is TGTGCCAGCAGCTTCACGGGACAAGGAAACAATGAGCAGTTCTTC. It codes for CASSFTGQGNNEQFF.

The chain combines TRBV19 with TRBJ1-6; TRBD1 aligns across 8 bases. V lost 3 bases, J lost 10 bases, and 5 bases stayed unmatched. The CDR3 sequence is 14 residues long. CDR1 and CDR2 from the germline V gene are LNHDA and SQIVND (reference sequence). CDR3 protein: CASSIGQGNSPLHF. The CDR3 region has the DNA TGTGCCAGTAGTATTGGACAGGGAAACTCACCCCTCCACTTT. The full variable domain, its missing parts supplied by reference TRBV19 and TRBJ1-6, is DGGITQSPKYLFRKEGQNVTLSCEQNLNHDAMYWYRQDPGQGLRLIYYSQIVNDFQKGDIAEGYSVSREKKESFPLTVTSAQKNPTAFYLCASSIGQGNSPLHFGNGTRLTVT.

To note about this clone: One end of the junction is discordant with germline, which a read error may explain. The chain couples TRBV20-1 to TRBJ1-6; 7 bases fit TRBD1. This CDR3 comprises 11 residues. Per germline, CDR1 DFQATT and CDR2 SNEGSKA (reference sequence). The CDR3 DNA reads TGCAGTGCTAGAGGTGGCGACAGGGTCAGATTT. It translates to CSARGGDRVRF.

This clone appeared a single time. The rearrangement joins TRBV7-9 to TRBJ1-2; no clear D gene. The CDR3 sequence is 16 residues long. Germline V gene lookup returns CDR1 SEHNR and CDR2 FQNEAQ (reference sequence). The V gene lost 5 bases and the J gene lost 9 bases, with 25 bases spanning the gap. In nucleotides, the CDR3 is TGTGCCAGCAGCCCTCCAACAATAAGGGAGGAGAGGAGCTACACCTTC. This encodes CASSPPTIREERSYTF. Based on the CDR3 plus reference TRBV7-9 and TRBJ1-2, the full variable domain is DTGVSQNPRHKITKRGQNVTFRCDPISEHNRLYWYRQTLGQGPEFLTYFQNEAQLEKSRLLSDRFSAERPKGSFSTLEIQRTEQGDSAMYLCASSPPTIREERSYTFGSGTRLTVV.

The chain is built from TRBV7-6 and TRBJ2-7, with a tentative D call TRBD2 (5 bases). The CDR3 spans 14 residues. The V end was cut by 1 base, the J end by 4 bases, with 11 bases between. Germline lookup yields CDR1 SGHVS and CDR2 FNYEAQ. Here the CDR3 DNA reads TGTGCCAGCAGCTTAGGCCCGGGGAGTTACGAGCAGTACGTC. The encoded protein is CASSLGPGSYEQYV.

The chain employs TRBV7-2 and TRBJ1-1, with D unclear. Trimming took 5 bases from V and 5 from J, leaving 18 bases between them. The germline V gene encodes CDR1 SGHTA and CDR2 FQGNSA. The CDR3 spans 15 residues. CDR3 nucleotide sequence: TGTGCCAGCAGCCCACGGGCAGGTTCGGGAACTGAAGCTTTCTTT. Its protein product is CASSPRAGSGTEAFF.

The CDR3 region has the DNA TGCGCCAGCAGCCAAGATCCAACGCAGGGGGCTAGGGCCGGGGAGCTGTTTTTT. Its protein product is CASSQDPTQGARAGELFF. The chain is built from TRBV4-1 and TRBJ2-2; 8 bases align to TRBD1. The CDR3 contains 18 residues. CDR1 and CDR2 (germline): MGHRA, YSYEKL. Trimming removed 0 bases from V and 6 bases from J; junction bases left unmatched: 12.

V usage is TRBV19 and J usage is TRBJ2-1; TRBD2 is a possible D gene (6 bases). Germline CDR1 and CDR2: LNHDA and SQIVND (reference sequence). This CDR3 is built from 12 residues. Trimming removed 10 bases at V and 7 bases at J, with 14 bases between. CDR3 coding DNA: TGTGCCACCCAGAAGGGGACTAATGAGCAGTTCTTC. Translating it yields CATQKGTNEQFF.

The rearrangement joins TRBV25-1 to TRBJ2-1; TRBD1 matches at 12 bases. Germline CDR1 and CDR2: MGHDK and SYGVNS. V lost 6 bases to trimming and J lost 2 bases; unmatched junction nucleotides: 8. The CDR3 contains 17 residues. The CDR3 DNA reads TGTGCCAGCAGAAGCTCCGGGACAGGGGGCCCCTACAATGAGCAGTTCTTC. As protein: CASRSSGTGGPYNEQFF.

The CDR3 DNA follows: TGTGCCAGCAGTTACATCCCAGGGCCCACGGGTACCGGGGAGCTGTTTTTT. Its translation: CASSYIPGPTGTGELFF. J is TRBJ2-2 and V is TRBV27, with D perhaps matching TRBD1 (5 bases). Trimming took 4 bases from V and 5 from J, leaving 20 bases between them. The CDR3 contains 17 residues. Germline V gene lookup returns CDR1 MNHEY and CDR2 SMNVEV (reference sequence).

The CDR3 protein is CASSIGGQGSNEQFF. The CDR3 DNA sequence: TGTGCCAGTAGTATTGGGGGACAGGGTTCCAATGAGCAGTTCTTC. The chain joins TRBV19 to TRBJ2-1; 9 bases map to TRBD1. The CDR3 consists of 15 residues. CDR1 is LNHDA, CDR2 SQIVND, per germline (reference sequence). J lost 6 bases, V lost 3 bases, and 6 bases had no gene match.